Listed below are T cell receptor beta chains from one sample, sequenced in a study of T cell repertoires in cytomegalovirus infection. TCRdb fed the reads into MiXCR, producing one record per CDR3 protein. The sample yields almost 550,000 distinct CDR3 sequences, approximately 15% seen once. The source material was CD8+ T cells from PBMCs. The receptor set was obtained from a human donor in good health (CMV status not recorded). Some clones in this sample may be carry-over from other donors' samples. Each CDR3 is given with its conserved first and last residue. Fields, in order: J gene, D gene, CDR3 length, clone size, V gene, CDR3 DNA, CDR3 protein. D genes are given only for firm matches. Size tells how often a clone was seen (once, few, many) or the class of an expanded clone, and some rows leave it out.

J gene: TRBJ1-2
D gene: .
CDR3 length: 13
clone size: .
V gene: TRBV15
CDR3 DNA: TGTGCCACCAGCGAGGGGACACCTAAGGGCTACACCTTC
CDR3 protein: CATSEGTPKGYTF

J gene: TRBJ2-7
D gene: TRBD1
CDR3 length: 14
clone size: .
V gene: TRBV6-5
CDR3 DNA: TGTGCCAGCAATCCGGGACAGGGGGTTGAGGAGCAGTACTTC
CDR3 protein: CASNPGQGVEEQYF

J gene: TRBJ2-2
D gene: .
CDR3 length: 13
clone size: .
V gene: TRBV27
CDR3 DNA: TGTGCCAGCCGGCAGGAGATCGCCGGGGAGCTGTTTTTT
CDR3 protein: CASRQEIAGELFF

J gene: TRBJ1-3
D gene: .
CDR3 length: 14
clone size: many
V gene: TRBV2
CDR3 DNA: TGTGCCAGCAGATCAAACAGTGGTGGAAACACCATATATTTT
CDR3 protein: CASRSNSGGNTIYF

J gene: TRBJ1-1
D gene: .
CDR3 length: 11
clone size: few
V gene: TRBV2
CDR3 DNA: TGTGCCAGCCAGGAGGTCACGGAAGCTTTCTTT
CDR3 protein: CASQEVTEAFF

J gene: TRBJ1-1
D gene: .
CDR3 length: 14
clone size: .
V gene: TRBV14
CDR3 DNA: TGTGCCAGCAGCCAAGGACAGATGAACACTGAAGCTTTCTTT
CDR3 protein: CASSQGQMNTEAFF

J gene: TRBJ1-2
D gene: .
CDR3 length: 16
clone size: .
V gene: TRBV25-1
CDR3 DNA: TGTGCCAGCAGTGGTACAACCTCCCCAAAGGGCTATGGCTACACCTTC
CDR3 protein: CASSGTTSPKGYGYTF

J gene: TRBJ1-2
D gene: TRBD1
CDR3 length: 18
clone size: few
V gene: TRBV11-2
CDR3 DNA: TGTGCCAGCAGCTTAATGGGGGACAGGGGCCTCAGTAGCTATGGCTACACCTTC
CDR3 protein: CASSLMGDRGLSSYGYTF

J gene: TRBJ2-4
D gene: TRBD2
CDR3 length: 14
clone size: .
V gene: TRBV27
CDR3 DNA: TGTGCCAGCAGTTTATCGCGGGGGGGAAACATTCAGTACTTC
CDR3 protein: CASSLSRGGNIQYF

J gene: TRBJ2-5
D gene: .
CDR3 length: 15
clone size: few
V gene: TRBV4-1
CDR3 DNA: TGCGCCAGCAGCCCCCTCGATCGGAGCCAAGAGACCCAGTACTTC
CDR3 protein: CASSPLDRSQETQYF

J gene: TRBJ2-7
D gene: TRBD1
CDR3 length: 15
clone size: .
V gene: TRBV7-9
CDR3 DNA: TGTGCCAGCAGTTTCCCGGGACAGGGGTTCGACGAGCAGTACTTC
CDR3 protein: CASSFPGQGFDEQYF

J gene: TRBJ1-1
D gene: .
CDR3 length: 13
clone size: .
V gene: TRBV28
CDR3 DNA: TGTGCCAGCAGATTGGGACGAAACACTGAAGCTTTCTTT
CDR3 protein: CASRLGRNTEAFF

J gene: TRBJ1-1
D gene: .
CDR3 length: 16
clone size: many
V gene: TRBV12-3/TRBV12-4
CDR3 DNA: TGTGCCAGCAGTTTCACGGGAGGGCTTATGAACACTGAAGCTTTCTTT
CDR3 protein: CASSFTGGLMNTEAFF

J gene: TRBJ2-1
D gene: TRBD2
CDR3 length: 19
clone size: many
V gene: TRBV7-8
CDR3 DNA: TGTGCCAGCAGCTTACCTCTAGCGGGAGGGCTTCGAGGGACCAATGAGCAGTTCTTC
CDR3 protein: CASSLPLAGGLRGTNEQFF

J gene: TRBJ2-2
D gene: .
CDR3 length: 15
clone size: few
V gene: TRBV2
CDR3 DNA: TGTGCCAGCAGTGTTGGGGAGGGGGACACCGGGGAGCTGTTTTTT
CDR3 protein: CASSVGEGDTGELFF

J gene: TRBJ2-1
D gene: .
CDR3 length: 16
clone size: .
V gene: TRBV28
CDR3 DNA: TGTGCCAGCAGTCCGACACAGAAGAGCTCCTACAATGAGCAGTTCTTC
CDR3 protein: CASSPTQKSSYNEQFF

J gene: TRBJ1-5
D gene: .
CDR3 length: 15
clone size: .
V gene: TRBV4-1
CDR3 DNA: TGCGCCAGCAGCCAAGATCCGGCGTCGGGTCAGCCCCAGCATTTT
CDR3 protein: CASSQDPASGQPQHF

J gene: TRBJ1-1
D gene: .
CDR3 length: 15
clone size: .
V gene: TRBV7-9
CDR3 DNA: TGTGCCAGCAGCTCACTCAGGGGACGATGGCCTGAAGCTTTCTTT
CDR3 protein: CASSSLRGRWPEAFF

J gene: TRBJ1-2
D gene: .
CDR3 length: 13
clone size: few
V gene: TRBV3-1
CDR3 DNA: TGTGCCAGCAGCCAAGATCTTTTGAATGGCTACACCTTC
CDR3 protein: CASSQDLLNGYTF

J gene: TRBJ2-7
D gene: .
CDR3 length: 15
clone size: few
V gene: TRBV27
CDR3 DNA: TGTGCCAGCCAAATGGGCGGCAGATCCTCCTACGAGCAGTACTTC
CDR3 protein: CASQMGGRSSYEQYF

J gene: TRBJ2-1
D gene: .
CDR3 length: 18
clone size: few
V gene: TRBV3-1
CDR3 DNA: TGTGCCAGCAGCCAAGATTTAGTGACTAGGGTTCCGAACAATGAGCAGTTCTTC
CDR3 protein: CASSQDLVTRVPNNEQFF

J gene: TRBJ2-5
D gene: TRBD2
CDR3 length: 17
clone size: many
V gene: TRBV7-9
CDR3 DNA: TGTGCCAGCCTGGGAGGACTAGCGGGGAGAGGGCAAGAGACCCAGTACTTC
CDR3 protein: CASLGGLAGRGQETQYF

J gene: TRBJ1-1
D gene: TRBD1
CDR3 length: 17
clone size: many
V gene: TRBV12-3/TRBV12-4
CDR3 DNA: TGTGCCAGCAGCCCAATCCTTCGACAGGGGGTGGACACTGAAGCTTTCTTT
CDR3 protein: CASSPILRQGVDTEAFF

J gene: TRBJ2-3
D gene: TRBD1
CDR3 length: 16
clone size: .
V gene: TRBV20-1
CDR3 DNA: TGCAGTGCTACCCCCCGGACAGGAGGTAGCACAGATACGCAGTATTTT
CDR3 protein: CSATPRTGGSTDTQYF

J gene: TRBJ2-1
D gene: .
CDR3 length: 14
clone size: .
V gene: TRBV27
CDR3 DNA: TGTGCCAGCAGCCCTCGGGACCAGTACAATGAGCAGTTCTTC
CDR3 protein: CASSPRDQYNEQFF

J gene: TRBJ2-1
D gene: .
CDR3 length: 13
clone size: .
V gene: TRBV5-1
CDR3 DNA: TGCGCCAGCAGCTTGGACTTGGGGCCTGAGCAGTTCTTC
CDR3 protein: CASSLDLGPEQFF

J gene: TRBJ2-1
D gene: TRBD2
CDR3 length: 21
clone size: few
V gene: TRBV14
CDR3 DNA: TGTGCCAGCAGCCAGGGACTAGCGGGGGGCCAAAACCCGAGCTCCTACAATGAGCAGTTCTTC
CDR3 protein: CASSQGLAGGQNPSSYNEQFF

J gene: TRBJ1-4
D gene: TRBD1
CDR3 length: 14
clone size: few
V gene: TRBV5-5
CDR3 DNA: TGTGCCAGCAGCCAGGACAGGGGTCTAGAAAAACTGTTTTTT
CDR3 protein: CASSQDRGLEKLFF

J gene: TRBJ2-2
D gene: TRBD1
CDR3 length: 14
clone size: few
V gene: TRBV30
CDR3 DNA: TGTGCCTGCCCCGGACAGGGACACCGGTATGAGCTGTTTTTT
CDR3 protein: CACPGQGHRYELFF

J gene: TRBJ2-6
D gene: .
CDR3 length: 16
clone size: many
V gene: TRBV7-9
CDR3 DNA: TGTGCCAGCAGCGGCCGACAGAGCTCTGGGGCCAACGTCCTGACTTTC
CDR3 protein: CASSGRQSSGANVLTF

J gene: TRBJ2-1
D gene: .
CDR3 length: 14
clone size: .
V gene: TRBV4-1
CDR3 DNA: TGCGCCAGCAGCCAAAGTGCGGGGTACAATGAGCAGTTCTTC
CDR3 protein: CASSQSAGYNEQFF

J gene: TRBJ2-7
D gene: .
CDR3 length: 14
clone size: .
V gene: TRBV5-1
CDR3 DNA: TGCGCCAGCAGCTGGCTATACACGGCGAGAGAGCAGTACTTC
CDR3 protein: CASSWLYTAREQYF

J gene: TRBJ1-1
D gene: .
CDR3 length: 16
clone size: few
V gene: TRBV18
CDR3 DNA: TGTGCCAGCTTCACCACCGGAAAAGGGTTGAACACTGAAGCTTTCTTT
CDR3 protein: CASFTTGKGLNTEAFF

J gene: TRBJ1-5
D gene: .
CDR3 length: 16
clone size: few
V gene: TRBV18
CDR3 DNA: TGTGCCAGCTCACCACTAAACAGCCATAGCAATCAGCCCCAGCATTTT
CDR3 protein: CASSPLNSHSNQPQHF

J gene: TRBJ2-5
D gene: .
CDR3 length: 14
clone size: few
V gene: TRBV7-9
CDR3 DNA: TGTGCCAGCAGTGCGGGGGCCAACCAAGAGACCCAGTACTTC
CDR3 protein: CASSAGANQETQYF

J gene: TRBJ2-1
D gene: .
CDR3 length: 13
clone size: many
V gene: TRBV7-9
CDR3 DNA: TGTGCCAGCAGCTTAGAACTGAACAATGAGCAGTTCTTC
CDR3 protein: CASSLELNNEQFF

J gene: TRBJ1-1
D gene: TRBD1
CDR3 length: 15
clone size: .
V gene: TRBV5-4
CDR3 DNA: TGTGCCAGCAGCCTTTCGGGACAGGGGGTCACTGAAGCTTTCTTT
CDR3 protein: CASSLSGQGVTEAFF

J gene: TRBJ2-3
D gene: .
CDR3 length: 12
clone size: .
V gene: TRBV6-6
CDR3 DNA: TGTGCCAGCAGTTACCCGAAGGATACGCAGTATTTT
CDR3 protein: CASSYPKDTQYF

J gene: TRBJ2-5
D gene: TRBD2
CDR3 length: 14
clone size: .
V gene: TRBV5-8
CDR3 DNA: TGTGCCAGCAGACCGACTAGCGTACAGGAGACCCAGTACTTC
CDR3 protein: CASRPTSVQETQYF

J gene: TRBJ1-6
D gene: .
CDR3 length: 15
clone size: few
V gene: TRBV15
CDR3 DNA: TGTGCCACCAGCAGAGATCAGACCTTGAATTCACCCCTCCACTTT
CDR3 protein: CATSRDQTLNSPLHF

J gene: TRBJ1-2
D gene: .
CDR3 length: 16
clone size: few
V gene: TRBV3-1
CDR3 DNA: TGTGCCAGCAGCCCTCTCGCTCAGGGTTCACACTATGGCTACACCTTC
CDR3 protein: CASSPLAQGSHYGYTF

J gene: TRBJ2-7
D gene: TRBD2
CDR3 length: 17
clone size: few
V gene: TRBV15
CDR3 DNA: TGTGCCACCAGCAGAGACCCTACTAGCGGGGGGATCTACGAGCAGTACTTC
CDR3 protein: CATSRDPTSGGIYEQYF